These 10 T cell receptor beta chains came from one sample sequenced in a study of vaccination and CD4 T cells after COVID-19. Sequencing of cultured CD4+ T cell DNA used the Oncomine TCR Beta short-read assay. TCRdb analysed the PCR reads with MiXCR anew, one entry per CDR3 protein. This table has fewer than 3,500 distinct CDR3 sequences, roughly a quarter appearing once. The treatment was: approximately 9-day PBMC culture with coronavirus spike peptide pools or control peptides (ViraFEST assay). The unexposed donor gave CD4+ T cells before the COVID-19 pandemic (2011-2018). The antigens of these receptors remain unknown. Sequenced: CD4+ T cells from blood, cultured in vitro. These receptors came from a human donor in good health.

This chain connects TRBV6-1 to TRBJ2-7, with D possibly TRBD1 on 5 matching bases. Trimming removed 10 bases from V and 3 bases from J, with 22 bases in between. Looked up from germline, CDR1 is MNHNS and CDR2 is SASEGT. This CDR3 contains 15 residues. For the CDR3, the DNA is TGTGCCACCCCGGCTCTGAGTAGGGGAAGCTACGAGCAGTACTTC. This gives the protein CATPALSRGSYEQYF.

V is TRBV27 and J is TRBJ1-1; 8 bases match TRBD1. This CDR3 region has 15 residues. V lost 3 bases, J lost 1 base, and 4 bases stayed unmatched. The germline gives CDR1 MNHEY, CDR2 SMNVEV (reference sequence). CDR3 sequence (DNA): TGTGCCAGCAGTTTCGGAACAGGGGGGAACACTGAAGCTTTCTTT. Its translation: CASSFGTGGNTEAFF.

The chain links TRBV24-1 to TRBJ2-3, with 12 positions matching TRBD1. CDR1 and CDR2 (germline): KGHDR, SFDVKD. The length of the CDR3 is 18 residues. The ends lost 3 bases at V and 5 bases at J; junction bases unmatched: 11. As DNA, the CDR3 is TGTGCCACCAGTGATCCGACCGGGACAGGGGGCTTGGGAGATACGCAGTATTTT. Its protein product is CATSDPTGTGGLGDTQYF.

This clonotype was seen only a few times. CDR3 region: CASSLGSPSPLHF. The CDR3, as DNA: TGTGCCAGCAGCTTGGGCAGCCCTTCACCCCTCCACTTT. V and J are TRBV7-9 and TRBJ1-6; D is unclear. The V end was cut by 3 bases, the J end by 9 bases, with 9 bases between. Per germline, CDR1 SEHNR and CDR2 FQNEAQ (reference sequence). The length of the CDR3 is 13 residues.

This clonotype appeared a few times. The chain couples TRBV6-2 or TRBV6-3 to TRBJ1-2; D is ambiguous. The CDR3 length is 13 residues. V lost 5 bases and J 2 bases, leaving 9 bases between the germline ends. Germline loops: CDR1 MNHEY, CDR2 SVGEGT. CDR3 sequence reads: CASSNDGNYGYTF. CDR3 DNA: TGTGCCAGCAGTAACGACGGGAACTATGGCTACACCTTC.

This clonotype qualifies as medium-sized. V and J are TRBV15 and TRBJ1-2; no firm D call. The V gene's germline CDR1 is LNHNV and CDR2 YYDKDF (reference sequence). V dropped 3 bases and J dropped 2 bases, with 7 bases sitting between them. The CDR3 loop spans 13 amino acids. The DNA of the CDR3 is TGTGCCACCAGCAGGGGGAAGAACTATGGCTACACCTTC. This gives the protein CATSRGKNYGYTF.

The chain combines TRBV5-1 with TRBJ2-5; 12 nucleotides line up with TRBD1. Germline V lookup: CDR1 SGHRS, CDR2 YFSETQ. V lost 0 bases and J lost 5; bases outside the gene matches: 8. CDR3 size: 17 residues. CDR3 coding DNA: TGCGCCAGCAGCTTGGAAAGTCCTGGGACAGGGGGCGAGACCCAGTACTTC. Translated: CASSLESPGTGGETQYF.

This clonotype was picked up a small number of times. The chain joins TRBV27 to TRBJ2-7, with D perhaps assigned TRBD1 or TRBD2 (5 bases each). Germline loops: CDR1 MNHEY, CDR2 SMNVEV (reference sequence). This CDR3 has 14 residues. The germline V and J ends were trimmed by 2 bases and 7 bases, with 15 bases remaining between them. DNA of the CDR3: TGTGCCAGCAGTTTAGAAGGGACGGCGAGGGAGCAGTACTTC. Protein: CASSLEGTAREQYF.

The chain combines TRBV10-1 with TRBJ1-1; D is undetermined. This CDR3 comprises 14 residues. V was clipped by 2 bases and J by 4 bases, with 11 bases between them. Germline V gene sequence: CDR1 WNHNN, CDR2 SYGVQD (reference sequence). CDR3: CASSERVRSTEAFF. Written as DNA, the CDR3 is TGCGCCAGCAGTGAGCGTGTGAGGAGCACTGAAGCTTTCTTT.

V gene TRBV5-4 combines with J gene TRBJ1-1; D gene unclear. Germline CDR1 reads SGHNT; CDR2 reads YYREEE (reference sequence). V dropped 0 bases and J dropped 13 bases, with 4 bases sitting between them. This CDR3 region has 9 residues. For the CDR3, the DNA is TGTGCCAGCAGCTTGGGGAGTTTCTTT. Translating gives CASSLGSFF.